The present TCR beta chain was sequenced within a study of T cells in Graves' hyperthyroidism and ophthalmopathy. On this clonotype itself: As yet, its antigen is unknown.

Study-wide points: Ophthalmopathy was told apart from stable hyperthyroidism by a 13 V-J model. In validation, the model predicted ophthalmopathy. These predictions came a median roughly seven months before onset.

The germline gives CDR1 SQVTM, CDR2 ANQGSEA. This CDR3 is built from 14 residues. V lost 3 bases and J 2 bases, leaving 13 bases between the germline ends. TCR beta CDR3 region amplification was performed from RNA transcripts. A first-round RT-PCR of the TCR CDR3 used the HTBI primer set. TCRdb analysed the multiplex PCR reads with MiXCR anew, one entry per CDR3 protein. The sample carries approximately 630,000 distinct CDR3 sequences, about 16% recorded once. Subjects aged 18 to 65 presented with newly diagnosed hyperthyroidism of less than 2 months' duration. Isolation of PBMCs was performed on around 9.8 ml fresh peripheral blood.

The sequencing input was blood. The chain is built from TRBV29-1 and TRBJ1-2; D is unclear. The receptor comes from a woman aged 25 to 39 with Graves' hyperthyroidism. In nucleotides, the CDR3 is TGCAGCGTTGAGACTAGGACGAGAAACTATGGCTACACCTTC. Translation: CSVETRTRNYGYTF.